This T cell receptor beta chain was recovered during a study of T cell repertoires in cytomegalovirus infection. This clonotype was counted ten times or more. Its antigen is unknown. Overall study findings and caveats: Summed frequency of shared TCR beta families picked out CMV carriers who also had the relevant HLA. Dominating the ex vivo response were HLA-C-restricted CMV-specific TCR beta clonotypes.

From germline, CDR1 is SGHTA and CDR2 FQGNSA. The CDR3 covers 14 residues. The V gene lost 3 bases and the J gene lost 1 base, with 9 bases spanning the gap. TCRdb re-derived calls from the reads in MiXCR, one entry per CDR3 protein. The table lists hundreds of thousands of distinct CDR3 sequences, under 20% of them singletons. The J gene is TRBJ1-1, the V gene TRBV7-2; D gene unclear. The clonotype was recovered from a human donor in good health (CMV status not recorded). Some clones in this sample may be carry-over from other donors' samples. The source material was PBMCs. CDR3: CASSLSPRNTEAFF. The CDR3 DNA is TGTGCCAGCAGCTTGAGTCCCAGGAACACTGAAGCTTTCTTT.